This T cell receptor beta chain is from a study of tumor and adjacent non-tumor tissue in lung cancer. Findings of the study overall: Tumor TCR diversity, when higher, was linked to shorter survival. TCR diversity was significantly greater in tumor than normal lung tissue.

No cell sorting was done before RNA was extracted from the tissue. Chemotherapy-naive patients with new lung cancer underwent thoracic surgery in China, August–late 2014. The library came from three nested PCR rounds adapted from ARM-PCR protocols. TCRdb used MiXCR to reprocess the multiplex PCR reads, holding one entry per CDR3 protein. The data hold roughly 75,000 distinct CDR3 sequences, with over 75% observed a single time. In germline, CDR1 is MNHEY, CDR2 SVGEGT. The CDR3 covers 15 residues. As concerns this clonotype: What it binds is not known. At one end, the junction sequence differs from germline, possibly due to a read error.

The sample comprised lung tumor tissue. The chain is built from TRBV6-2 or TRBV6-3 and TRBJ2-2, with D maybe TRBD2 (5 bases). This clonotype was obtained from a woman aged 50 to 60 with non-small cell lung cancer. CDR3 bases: TGTCCCAGCAACCCAACATTCGCGGGCACCAGGGAGCTGTTTTTT. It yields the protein CPSNPTFAGTRELFF.